The 17 T cell receptor beta chains given below trace back to one sample, sequenced in a study of tumor and adjacent non-tumor tissue in lung cancer. Three rounds of nested PCR, following a modified ARM-PCR protocol, produced the TCRbeta library. TCRdb re-called the multiplex PCR reads through MiXCR, storing one row per CDR3 protein. The sample records around 75,000 distinct CDR3 sequences, around two thirds being singletons. No cell sorting was done before RNA was extracted from the tissue. This non-tumor lung sample came from over 3 cm beyond the tumor edge. Input material: distant non-tumor lung tissue. The source is a woman aged 45 to 65 with non-small cell lung cancer.

Regarding this clonotype: Given a much more abundant clone one base away, this may be a read error. The V call is TRBV29-1, the J call TRBJ2-3; D is uncertain. Trimming stripped 6 bases from V and 2 bases from J, with 18 bases between. The germline gives CDR1 SQVTM, CDR2 ANQGSEA. The CDR3 covers 15 residues. CDR3 bases: TGCAGCGTCGCCTTGGACGGAGTCTACACAGATACGCAGTATTTT. Encoded protein: CSVALDGVYTDTQYF.

Remarks on this clonotype: Just one base apart from a much larger clone, this may be a read error. The chain couples TRBV20-1 to TRBJ2-1, with TRBD2 matching over 7 bases. This CDR3 is built from 14 residues. Germline CDR1 is DFQATT and CDR2 is SNEGSKA (reference sequence). CDR3 nucleotides: TGCAGTGGTTACTCGGGAGGTTCCTACAATGGGCAGTTCTTC. It yields the protein CSGYSGGSYNGQFF.

Points on this clonotype: The junction and the germline gene differ at one end; a read error may be behind it. The chain carries TRBV9 and TRBJ2-1, with 9 bases lining up with TRBD2. The CDR3 length is 15 residues. In germline, CDR1 is SGDLS, CDR2 YYNGEE. The CDR3 DNA reads as TGTGCCAGCAGCGGGCGGGAGGGCCGCTACAATGAGCAGATCTTC. This gives the protein CASSGREGRYNEQIF.

About this clonotype: The CDR3 carries no conserved terminal phenylalanine or tryptophan, so it likely arises from a read error. The genes are TRBV11-2 and TRBJ2-7; weak D call: TRBD2 (5 bases). The CDR3 covers 15 residues. Germline lookup yields CDR1 SGHAT and CDR2 FQNNGV. V was shortened by 4 bases and J by 6 bases, with 19 bases between the two germline ends. Here the CDR3 reads CASSSGIGRTCEQYL. The CDR3 bases are TGTGCCAGCAGCTCGGGGATAGGCCGGACCTGCGAGCAGTACCTC.

This clonotype occurred a few times. It may be a read error: a sequence one base away is much more abundant. This chain joins TRBV10-1 and TRBJ1-1; the D gene is possibly TRBD1 (6 bases). V gave up 9 bases and J gave up 3 bases, with 14 bases separating them. CDR3 length equals 13 residues. Germline V gene sequence: CDR1 WNHNN, CDR2 SYGVQD (reference sequence). CDR3 loop: CARRENRDTEAFF. Here the CDR3 DNA reads TGCGCCAGGAGGGAGAACAGGGACACTGAAGCTTTCTTT.

Regarding this clonotype: With a much larger clone just one base away, this may be a read error. The chain is built from TRBV28 and TRBJ1-1; D is ambiguous. The CDR3 extends over 12 amino acids. Looked up from germline, CDR1 is MDHEN and CDR2 is SYDVKM. With 10 bases removed from V and 2 bases from J, the gap between germline ends came to 11 bases. The CDR3 protein is CAIPKDNTEAFF. The CDR3 DNA follows: TGTGCCATCCCTAAGGATAACACTGAAGCTTTCTTT.

The chain links TRBV12-3 or TRBV12-4 to TRBJ2-7; D gene uncertain. The CDR3 has 11 residues. Trimming removed 10 bases at V and 3 bases at J, with 10 bases between. CDR3 sequence: CANCRDYEQYF. The CDR3 DNA reads TGTGCCAACTGTCGAGACTACGAGCAGTACTTC.

A remark on this clonotype: Just one base apart from a much larger clone, this may be a read error. The rearrangement links TRBV10-3 to TRBJ2-7, with TRBD1 identical over 10 bases. This CDR3 comprises 15 residues. Per germline, CDR1 ENHRY and CDR2 SYGVKD. The junction had 5 bases not matched to a gene; V was cut back by 2 bases and J by 4 bases. In nucleotides, the CDR3 is TGTGCCATCAGTGAGGACAGGGGGCACGTGTACGAGCAGTACTTC. Translating it yields CAISEDRGHVYEQYF.

The J gene is TRBJ2-2, the V gene TRBV10-3, with D unclear. Germline values: CDR1 ENHRY, CDR2 SYGVKD. V dropped 9 bases and J dropped 7 bases, with 18 bases sitting between them. The CDR3 runs to 14 residues. CDR3 sequence reads: CAISESVADGELFF. The DNA of the CDR3 is TGTGCCATAAGCGAGTCGGTGGCAGACGGGGAGCTGTTTTTT.

V gene TRBV4-2 combines with J gene TRBJ1-5; 7 positions match TRBD1. This CDR3 comprises 13 residues. With 4 bases clipped from V and 6 bases from J, the junction kept 3 bases outside the gene matches. The V gene's germline CDR1 is LGHNA and CDR2 YNFKEQ. CDR3: CASSRYRGQPQHF. CDR3 nucleotides: TGTGCCAGCAGCCGATACAGGGGTCAGCCCCAGCATTTT.

Comments on this clonotype: The junction departs from the called germline gene at one end, perhaps through a read error. The rearrangement links TRBV11-2 to TRBJ1-1, with D hard to call. The CDR3 loop spans 14 amino acids. Germline lookup yields CDR1 SGHAT and CDR2 FQNNGV. CDR3 in DNA: TGTCCCAGTAGCTTCGCGGGAAAGAACACTGAAGCTCTCTTT. It specifies CPSSFAGKNTEALF.

V usage is TRBV14 and J usage is TRBJ1-5, with D possibly TRBD1 on 5 matching bases. This CDR3 has 13 amino acids. Germline V gene lookup returns CDR1 SGHDN and CDR2 FVKESK. Deletions cut 9 bases from V and 5 bases from J, with 14 bases between. As DNA, the CDR3 is TGTGCCAGGAGCGGGGGGGAATATCAGCCCCAGCATTTT. Translating gives CARSGGEYQPQHF.

This clonotype was counted ten times or more. This chain uses TRBV20-1 with TRBJ2-3, with D unresolved. The CDR3 sequence is 14 residues long. Germline assignment: CDR1 DFQATT and CDR2 SNEGSKA (reference sequence). The V end lost 2 bases, the J end lost 0 bases, and 9 bases lay between the germline ends. The CDR3 nucleotides are TGCAGTGCTAGAATTCAGACTAGCACAGATACGCAGTATTTT. Encoded protein: CSARIQTSTDTQYF.

This clonotype showed up many times. J is TRBJ2-1 and V is TRBV28; possible D gene TRBD1, 5 bases. CDR1 is MDHEN and CDR2 is SYDVKM in the germline V gene. The CDR3 contains 15 residues. Trimming took 8 bases from V and 1 from J, leaving 15 bases between them. The CDR3 bases are TGTGCCAGCCGGCGGCAGGGTGGATCCTACAATGAGCAGTTCTTC. Translated, it gives CASRRQGGSYNEQFF.

As for this clonotype: Germline is not matched at one junction end, which may reflect a read error. This rearrangement joins TRBV12-3 or TRBV12-4 to TRBJ1-3; 8 bases match TRBD1. The CDR3 covers 16 residues. This chain's CDR3 is CVSSLGTGIAGNTTYF. The DNA of the CDR3 is TGCGTCAGCAGTTTAGGGACAGGCATCGCTGGAAACACCACATATTTT.

This clonotype came up once. This chain uses TRBV4-3 with TRBJ1-2; 10 bases map to TRBD1. This CDR3 is built from 15 residues. Germline V gene lookup returns CDR1 LGHNA and CDR2 YSLEER. V trimming: 8 bases; J trimming: 7 bases; junction bases outside the gene matches: 13. CDR3 coding DNA: TGCGCCAGCCGCGCTGGGACAGGGGTTACCTTTGGCTACACCTTC. Translation: CASRAGTGVTFGYTF.

The genes are TRBV5-1 and TRBJ2-3; 12 positions match TRBD2. V gave up 6 bases and J gave up 5 bases; unmatched junction bases: 4. The CDR3 runs to 14 residues. The germline CDR1 and CDR2 sequences are SGHRS and YFSETQ. CDR3 region: CASNRLAGEDTQYF. The CDR3 DNA reads as TGCGCCAGCAACAGACTAGCGGGAGAAGATACGCAGTATTTT.